A single sample is the source of the 26 T cell receptor beta chains below, sequenced in a study of CD8 T cells in Susac syndrome. Random hexamers were used to reverse transcribe the RNA input (about 0.5 to 1 ug). Via MiXCR, TCRdb re-called the immunoSEQ multiplex PCR reads, giving one row per CDR3 protein. The table records 150,000 to 200,000 distinct CDR3 sequences, over 85% of them present only once. Input material: CD4+ T cells from PBMCs. The source of these receptors is a human donor in good health.

The chain combines TRBV4-3 with TRBJ2-2, with D tentatively TRBD2 (5 bases). There are 14 residues in the CDR3. Looked up from germline, CDR1 is LGHNA and CDR2 is YSLEER. The V and J ends lost 4 bases and 8 bases respectively, with 14 bases between them. Here the CDR3 DNA reads TGCGCCAGCAGCCCGAGGGCCTTAGGGGGGGAGCTGTTTTTT. This sequence encodes CASSPRALGGELFF.

The chain recombines TRBV14 with TRBJ2-7, with D possibly matching TRBD1 (5 bases). The CDR3 extends over 13 amino acids. V lost 3 bases, J lost 3 bases, and 9 bases lay in between. CDR1 and CDR2 from the germline V gene are SGHDN and FVKESK. CDR3 region: CASSQFDSYEQYF. For the CDR3, the DNA is TGTGCCAGCAGCCAGTTCGACAGCTACGAGCAGTACTTC.

J is TRBJ1-2 and V is TRBV21-1; the table calls TRBD1, which could not be checked here. TRBV21-1 is annotated as a pseudogene. There are 14 residues in the CDR3. CDR3 region: CASSKVTGNYGYTF. The DNA of the CDR3 is TGTGCCAGCAGCAAAGTAACCGGGAACTATGGCTACACCTTC.

In its sample, this clonotype was seen once. The gene calls are TRBV28 and TRBJ2-1; 8 bases map to TRBD2. Germline V gene sequence: CDR1 MDHEN, CDR2 SYDVKM. The J segment lost 5 bases and the V segment lost 5 bases, leaving 5 bases of the junction unmatched. This CDR3 is 14 amino acids long. This CDR3 is CASSPQLADNEQFF. The CDR3 coding sequence is TGTGCCAGCAGTCCCCAACTAGCGGACAATGAGCAGTTCTTC.

The chain has TRBV18 and TRBJ1-1; tentatively, D is TRBD1 (5 bases). From germline, CDR1 is KGHSH and CDR2 LQKENI. CDR3 size: 13 residues. Trimming shortened V by 6 bases and J by 7 bases, and 15 bases separated the two germline ends. CDR3 amino acids: CASSQLGENEAFF. DNA for the CDR3: TGTGCCAGCTCCCAGCTAGGGGAGAATGAAGCTTTCTTT.

The chain has TRBV18 and TRBJ2-1; the D gene is possibly TRBD1 (5 bases). The germline gives CDR1 KGHSH, CDR2 LQKENI. This CDR3 region has 13 residues. Deletions cut 6 bases from V and 6 bases from J, with 12 bases between. Here the CDR3 DNA reads TGTGCCAGCTCGCCCGACAGACGCAATGAGCAGTTCTTC. Encoded protein: CASSPDRRNEQFF.

This chain connects TRBV20-1 to TRBJ2-1; 10 positions agree with TRBD2. Trimming took 3 bases from V and 11 from J; bases not matched to a gene: 7. The germline CDR1 and CDR2 sequences are DFQATT and SNEGSKA (reference sequence). The CDR3 is 13 amino acids. The CDR3 protein is CSARTSGFGKQFF. CDR3 DNA: TGCAGTGCTAGGACTAGCGGGTTCGGGAAGCAGTTCTTC.

This chain uses TRBV7-2 with TRBJ2-5, with D possibly TRBD2 on 6 matching bases. This CDR3 region has 14 residues. The germline V gene has CDR1 SGHTA and CDR2 FQGNSA. V was trimmed by 7 bases and J by 2 bases, leaving 14 bases between them. The CDR3 is CASTPAGSQETQYF. CDR3 DNA sequence: TGTGCCAGCACCCCAGCGGGTTCACAAGAGACCCAGTACTTC.

The chain employs TRBV29-1 and TRBJ2-7; D is uncertain. Germline V gene data show CDR1 as SQVTM and CDR2 as ANQGSEA. The germline V and J ends were trimmed by 3 bases and 3 bases, with 12 bases remaining between them. CDR3 length equals 13 residues. The CDR3 protein is CSVEETSGYEQYF. The CDR3, as DNA: TGCAGCGTTGAGGAAACATCGGGCTACGAGCAGTACTTC.

In this sample, this clonotype turned up once. This chain uses TRBV30 with TRBJ2-3; the match to TRBD2 covers 10 bases. The CDR3 is made up of 15 amino acids. With V trimmed by 2 bases and J by 2 bases, 4 bases remained unmatched. CDR1 GTSNPN and CDR2 SVGIG come from the germline V gene (reference sequence). The CDR3 protein is CAWSTSGMTTDTQYF. CDR3 nucleotide sequence: TGTGCCTGGAGTACTAGCGGGATGACCACAGATACGCAGTATTTT.

V and J are TRBV7-9 and TRBJ2-5; D is unresolved. Between the trimmed V and J ends, which lost 2 bases and 8 bases, there was a span of 12 bases. Looked up from germline, CDR1 is SEHNR and CDR2 is FQNEAQ (reference sequence). There are 13 residues in the CDR3. The CDR3: CASSLSEKGTQYF. The CDR3 nucleotides are TGTGCCAGCAGCTTATCGGAGAAGGGTACCCAGTACTTC.

The chain carries TRBV6-2 or TRBV6-3 and TRBJ2-7; tentative D call: TRBD1 (5 bases). Germline CDR1 reads MNHEY; CDR2 reads SVGEGT. This CDR3 region has 15 residues. V was trimmed by 2 bases and J by 6 bases, leaving 17 bases between them. CDR3 residues: CASSYRSGGASEQYF. The CDR3 DNA reads as TGTGCCAGCAGTTACCGTTCCGGTGGGGCCTCCGAGCAGTACTTC.

The rearrangement uses TRBV6-6 and TRBJ1-2; D is uncertain. Trimming left V 6 bases short and J 7 bases short, with 9 bases between. The CDR3 length is 11 residues. Per the germline V gene, CDR1 is MNHNY and CDR2 is SVGAGI (reference sequence). The CDR3 loop is CASRRKGGYTF. The CDR3 region has the DNA TGTGCCAGCAGACGGAAGGGTGGCTACACCTTC.

The table lists this clonotype with a few counts. This chain uses TRBV7-2 with TRBJ1-2, with TRBD1 matching 10 bases. The V segment lost 5 bases and the J segment 8 bases; nucleotides outside the gene matches: 11. Germline V lookup: CDR1 SGHTA, CDR2 FQGNSA. The CDR3 extends over 15 amino acids. CDR3: CASSPAPDRGRGYTF. DNA of the CDR3: TGTGCCAGCAGCCCAGCCCCAGACAGGGGGCGAGGCTACACCTTC.

The V and J genes are TRBV5-4 and TRBJ1-3, with a possible D match to TRBD1 (5 bases). There are 14 residues in the CDR3. Deletions cut 0 bases from V and 4 bases from J, with 8 bases between. From germline, CDR1 is SGHNT and CDR2 YYREEE (reference sequence). The DNA for the CDR3 is TGTGCCAGCAGCTTGGCAACAGGAGGAAACACCATATATTTT. Translating it yields CASSLATGGNTIYF.

Concerning this clonotype: At one end, the junction sequence differs from germline, possibly due to a read error. This sequence joins TRBV20-1 and TRBJ2-7, with TRBD1 as a possible D gene (5 bases). The CDR3 runs 13 residues. CDR1 is DFQATT and CDR2 is SNEGSKA in the germline V gene (reference sequence). The DNA for the CDR3 is TGCAGTGCTCGAGAGACAGTTGCCTACGAGCAGTACTTC. This gives the protein CSARETVAYEQYF.

The J gene is TRBJ1-3, the V gene TRBV7-9; no reliable D call. V was clipped by 2 bases and J by 4 bases, with 12 bases between them. The CDR3 spans 15 residues. Germline CDR1 SEHNR, CDR2 FQNEAQ (reference sequence). The chain's CDR3 is CASSLTLTAGNTIYF. The CDR3 DNA follows: TGTGCCAGCAGCTTAACGCTGACTGCAGGAAACACCATATATTTT.

The J gene is TRBJ2-5, the V gene TRBV24-1, with TRBD1 identical over 9 bases. The CDR3 runs to 16 residues. Germline CDR1 is KGHDR and CDR2 is SFDVKD. V lost 3 bases to trimming and J lost 5 bases; unmatched junction nucleotides: 9. The CDR3 sequence is CATSDPGQGEVETQYF. The CDR3 DNA reads TGTGCCACCAGTGATCCGGGACAGGGAGAGGTGGAGACCCAGTACTTC.

The rearrangement joins TRBV7-9 to TRBJ1-1, with TRBD1 matching over 7 bases. Per the germline V gene, CDR1 is SEHNR and CDR2 is FQNEAQ (reference sequence). The ends lost 8 bases at V and 1 base at J; junction bases unmatched: 7. The CDR3 length is 14 residues. The DNA for the CDR3 is TGTGCCAGCCCCCCCAGGGGGGAGAACACTGAAGCTTTCTTT. Translated, it gives CASPPRGENTEAFF.

CDR3: CSVGVGGWANVLTF. CDR3 bases: TGCAGCGTTGGGGTGGGAGGCTGGGCCAACGTCCTGACTTTC. This chain connects TRBV29-1 to TRBJ2-6, with D perhaps matching TRBD2 (6 bases). V dropped 4 bases and J dropped 5 bases, with 12 bases sitting between them. The CDR3 spans 14 residues. Germline V gene lookup returns CDR1 SQVTM and CDR2 ANQGSEA.

This chain connects TRBV7-2 to TRBJ2-2, with 12 bases lining up with TRBD2. The V segment lost 5 bases and the J segment 3 bases; nucleotides outside the gene matches: 7. This CDR3 contains 17 residues. Germline V gene data show CDR1 as SGHTA and CDR2 as FQGNSA. The CDR3 protein is CASSRRTSGTDTGELFF. Here the CDR3 DNA reads TGTGCCAGCAGCCGCCGGACTAGCGGGACGGACACCGGGGAGCTGTTTTTT.

There are a few counts of this clonotype. V usage is TRBV30 and J usage is TRBJ2-5; no clear D gene. V lost 2 bases and J 5 bases, leaving 9 bases between the germline ends. Germline assignment: CDR1 GTSNPN and CDR2 SVGIG (reference sequence). The CDR3 covers 12 residues. The CDR3 nucleotides read TGTGCCTGGAGTCGTGTTGGGGAGACCCAGTACTTC. Protein sequence: CAWSRVGETQYF.

The CDR3 region is CASSPLTGELFF. The CDR3 DNA reads TGTGCCAGCAGCCCCTTAACCGGGGAGCTGTTTTTT. The chain combines TRBV7-3 with TRBJ2-2; no reliable D call. This CDR3 spans 12 amino acids. Germline assignment: CDR1 SGHTA and CDR2 FQGTGA. Trimming took off 5 bases at V and 5 bases at J, with 6 bases between the two ends.

This clonotype occurred once. The V call is TRBV5-6, the J call TRBJ2-1, with a tentative D call TRBD2 (6 bases). Trimming pared 2 bases from V and 10 bases from J, leaving 7 bases between. CDR1 and CDR2 (germline): SGHDT, YYEEEE. The CDR3 has 11 residues. This CDR3 reads CASSFRGEQFF. The CDR3 DNA sequence: TGTGCCAGCAGCTTCCGGGGGGAGCAGTTCTTC.

The gene calls are TRBV29-1 and TRBJ1-2, with D perhaps matching TRBD1 (5 bases). Looked up from germline, CDR1 is SQVTM and CDR2 is ANQGSEA. V was trimmed by 8 bases and J by 4 bases, leaving 11 bases between them. This CDR3 region has 11 residues. CDR3 protein: CSLRESYGYTF. As DNA, the CDR3 is TGCAGCCTCAGGGAATCCTATGGCTACACCTTC.

J is TRBJ2-1 and V is TRBV6-2 or TRBV6-3, with 7 positions matching TRBD2. The CDR3 extends over 13 amino acids. The V gene's germline CDR1 is MNHEY and CDR2 SVGEGT. CDR3 nucleotide sequence: TGTGCTACGTCCTGGCGGGAGCATGGTGAGCAGTTCTTC. This translates into CATSWREHGEQFF.